This TCR beta chain was found in a study of T cell repertoires in aging, cancer and after chemotherapy. Study-level background: Pre- and post-chemotherapy samples were paired from chronic lymphocytic leukemia patients treated with fludarabine- or bendamustine-based regimens. Study results and caveats: In healthy donors, age-related TCR diversity loss mainly reflected lost richness. The repertoire data cannot show anything about immunological memory following chemotherapy. Rebound thymic output was suggested by rising median generation probability during chemotherapy in each cancer cohort.

CDR1 is LNHDA, CDR2 SQIVND, per germline (reference sequence). The CDR3 spans 14 residues. V dropped 4 bases and J dropped 5 bases, with 11 bases sitting between them. Sample share makes this clonotype large. Its antigen is not known. A mixed TRB-A/B primer pool amplified rearranged TRB by multiplex touch-down PCR. In TCRdb, the multiplex PCR reads were re-called with MiXCR into one record per CDR3 protein. Among about 4,300 distinct CDR3 sequences listed, 30% to 45% were seen once. Peripheral blood genomic DNA, not sorted cells or RNA, was the template. The sample taken for sequencing was blood. V is TRBV19 and J is TRBJ2-2; no definite D call. This sequence originates from a human donor with a blood cancer. The CDR3 DNA reads TGTGCCAGTAGTAACTTTTATTGGACCGGGGAGCTGTTTTTT. Residues: CASSNFYWTGELFF.